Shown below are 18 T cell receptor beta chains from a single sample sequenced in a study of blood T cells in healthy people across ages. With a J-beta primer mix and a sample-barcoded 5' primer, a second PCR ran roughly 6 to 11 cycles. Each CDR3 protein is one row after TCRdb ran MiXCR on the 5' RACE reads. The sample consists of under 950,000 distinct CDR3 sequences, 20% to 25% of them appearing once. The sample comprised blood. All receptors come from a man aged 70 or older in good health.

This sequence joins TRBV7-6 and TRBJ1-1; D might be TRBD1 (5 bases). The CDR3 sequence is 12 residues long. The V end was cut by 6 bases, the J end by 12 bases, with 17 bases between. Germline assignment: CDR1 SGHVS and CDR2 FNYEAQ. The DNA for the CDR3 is TGTGCCAGCAGTCCCAGGGATGGTCAAACTTTCTTT. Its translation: CASSPRDGQTFF.

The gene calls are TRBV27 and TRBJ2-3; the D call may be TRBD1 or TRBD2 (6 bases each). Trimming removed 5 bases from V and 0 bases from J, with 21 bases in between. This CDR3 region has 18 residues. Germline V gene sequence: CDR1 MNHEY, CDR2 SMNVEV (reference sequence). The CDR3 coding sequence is TGTGCCAGCAGTCTTCAGGGGACTCGGGCTTCTAGCACAGATACGCAGTATTTT. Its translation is CASSLQGTRASSTDTQYF.

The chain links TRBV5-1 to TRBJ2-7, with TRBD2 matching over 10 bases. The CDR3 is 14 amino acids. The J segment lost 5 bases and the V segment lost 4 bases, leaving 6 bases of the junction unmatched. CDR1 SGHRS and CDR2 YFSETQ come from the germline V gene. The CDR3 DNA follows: TGCGCCAGCAGCACCAGCGGGGGGGACAACGAGCAGTACTTC. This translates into CASSTSGGDNEQYF.

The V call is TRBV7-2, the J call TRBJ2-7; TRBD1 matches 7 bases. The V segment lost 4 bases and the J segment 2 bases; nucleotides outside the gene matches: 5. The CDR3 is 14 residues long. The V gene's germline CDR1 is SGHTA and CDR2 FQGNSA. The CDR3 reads CASSSGTVTYEQYF. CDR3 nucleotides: TGTGCCAGCAGCTCCGGGACAGTTACCTACGAGCAGTACTTC.

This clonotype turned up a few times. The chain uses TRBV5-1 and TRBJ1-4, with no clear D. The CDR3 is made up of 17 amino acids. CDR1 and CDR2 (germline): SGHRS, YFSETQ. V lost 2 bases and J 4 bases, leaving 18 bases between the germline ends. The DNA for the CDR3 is TGCGCCAGCAGCTTTGGAACCTCTTCGACAAATAATGAAAAACTGTTTTTT. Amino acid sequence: CASSFGTSSTNNEKLFF.

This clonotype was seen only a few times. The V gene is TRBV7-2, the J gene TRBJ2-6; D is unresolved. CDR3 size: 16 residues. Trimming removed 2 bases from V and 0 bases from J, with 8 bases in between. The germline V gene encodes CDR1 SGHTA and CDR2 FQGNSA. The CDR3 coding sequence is TGTGCCAGCAGCTTATCCCACAGCTCTGGGGCCAACGTCCTGACTTTC. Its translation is CASSLSHSSGANVLTF.

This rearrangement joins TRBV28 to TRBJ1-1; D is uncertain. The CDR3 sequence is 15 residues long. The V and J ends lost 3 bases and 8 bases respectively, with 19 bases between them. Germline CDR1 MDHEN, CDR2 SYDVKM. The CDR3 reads CASSFGGSQSPEAFF. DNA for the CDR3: TGTGCCAGCAGTTTCGGTGGCAGTCAAAGTCCCGAAGCTTTCTTT. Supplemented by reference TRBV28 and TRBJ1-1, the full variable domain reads DVKVTQSSRYLVKRTGEKVFLECVQDMDHENMFWYRQDPGLGLRLIYFSYDVKMKEKGDIPEGYSVSREKKERFSLILESASTNQTSMYLCASSFGGSQSPEAFFGQGTRLTVV.

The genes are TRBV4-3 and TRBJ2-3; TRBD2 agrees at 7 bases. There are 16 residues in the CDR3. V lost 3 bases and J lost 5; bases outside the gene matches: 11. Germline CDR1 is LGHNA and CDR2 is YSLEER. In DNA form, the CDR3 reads TGCGCCAGCAGCCAGGGTGGACTAGGCCGGATAGATACGCAGTATTTT. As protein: CASSQGGLGRIDTQYF.

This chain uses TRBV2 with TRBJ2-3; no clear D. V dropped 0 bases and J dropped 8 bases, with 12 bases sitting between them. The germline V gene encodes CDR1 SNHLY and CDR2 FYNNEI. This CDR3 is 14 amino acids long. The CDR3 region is CASSEARSLSTQYF. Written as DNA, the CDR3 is TGTGCCAGCAGTGAAGCGCGGAGTCTGTCTACGCAGTATTTT.

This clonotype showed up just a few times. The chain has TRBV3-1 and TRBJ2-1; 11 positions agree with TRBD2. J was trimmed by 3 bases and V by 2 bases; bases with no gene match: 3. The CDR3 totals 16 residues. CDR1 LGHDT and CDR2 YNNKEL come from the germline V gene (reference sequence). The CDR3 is CASSQLAGGDYNEQFF. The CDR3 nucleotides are TGTGCCAGCAGCCAACTAGCGGGGGGTGACTACAATGAGCAGTTCTTC.

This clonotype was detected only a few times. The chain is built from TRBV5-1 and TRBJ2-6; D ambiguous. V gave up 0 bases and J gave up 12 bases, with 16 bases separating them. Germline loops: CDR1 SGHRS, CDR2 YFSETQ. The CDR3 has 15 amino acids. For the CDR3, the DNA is TGCGCCAGCAGCTTGGCCGAAAGCAAGGTGGGCGTCCTGACTTTC. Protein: CASSLAESKVGVLTF.

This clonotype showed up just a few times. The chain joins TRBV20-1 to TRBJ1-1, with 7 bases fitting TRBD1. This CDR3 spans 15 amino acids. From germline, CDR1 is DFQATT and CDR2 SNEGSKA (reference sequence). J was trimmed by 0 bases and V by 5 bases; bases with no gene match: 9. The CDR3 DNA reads TGCAGTGCTCCACACAGGGGCGATATGAACACTGAAGCTTTCTTT. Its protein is CSAPHRGDMNTEAFF.

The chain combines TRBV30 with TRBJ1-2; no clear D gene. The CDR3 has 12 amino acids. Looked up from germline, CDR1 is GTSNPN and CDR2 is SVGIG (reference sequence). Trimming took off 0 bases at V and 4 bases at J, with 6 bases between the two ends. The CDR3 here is CAWSVNGYGYTF. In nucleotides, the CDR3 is TGTGCCTGGAGTGTCAATGGCTATGGCTACACCTTC.

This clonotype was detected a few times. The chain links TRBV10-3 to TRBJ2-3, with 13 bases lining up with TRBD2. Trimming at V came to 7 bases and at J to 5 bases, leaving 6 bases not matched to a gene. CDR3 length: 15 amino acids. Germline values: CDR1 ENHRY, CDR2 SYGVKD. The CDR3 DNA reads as TGTGCCATCAATCTCCGGACTAGCGGGGGAGATACGCAGTATTTT. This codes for CAINLRTSGGDTQYF.

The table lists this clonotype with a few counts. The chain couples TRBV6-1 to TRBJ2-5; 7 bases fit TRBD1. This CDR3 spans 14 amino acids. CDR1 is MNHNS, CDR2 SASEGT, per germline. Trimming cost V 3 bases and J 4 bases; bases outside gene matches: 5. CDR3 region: CASSEGDSRETQYF. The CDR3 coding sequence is TGTGCCAGCAGTGAGGGGGACAGTAGAGAGACCCAGTACTTC.

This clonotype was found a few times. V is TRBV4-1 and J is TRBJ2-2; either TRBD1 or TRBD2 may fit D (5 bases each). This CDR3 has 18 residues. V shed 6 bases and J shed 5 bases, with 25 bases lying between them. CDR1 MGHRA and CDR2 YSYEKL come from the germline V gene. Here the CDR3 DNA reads TGCGCCAGCAGGACTGTAATCCAGGGAAGAACGGGAACCGGGGAGCTGTTTTTT. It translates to CASRTVIQGRTGTGELFF.

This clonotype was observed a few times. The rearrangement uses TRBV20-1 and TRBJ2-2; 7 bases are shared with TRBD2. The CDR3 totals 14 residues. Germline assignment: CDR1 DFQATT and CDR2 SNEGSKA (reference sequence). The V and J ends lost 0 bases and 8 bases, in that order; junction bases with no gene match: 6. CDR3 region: CSARDKSSGGELFF. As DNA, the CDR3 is TGCAGTGCTAGAGATAAGAGTAGCGGGGGGGAGCTGTTTTTT.

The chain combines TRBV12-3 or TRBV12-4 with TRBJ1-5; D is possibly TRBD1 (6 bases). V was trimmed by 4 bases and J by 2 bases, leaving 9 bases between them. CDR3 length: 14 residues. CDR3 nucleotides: TGTGCCAGCAGTTCAGGGGTAGGCAATCAGCCCCAGCATTTT. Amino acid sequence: CASSSGVGNQPQHF.